This T cell receptor (beta chain) originates from a study of a mutant IDH1 vaccine in newly diagnosed glioma. Deletions cut 2 bases from V and 1 base from J, with 8 bases between. This CDR3 has 14 amino acids. Germline V gene lookup returns CDR1 SEHNR and CDR2 FQNEAQ (reference sequence). In its sample, this clone was seen a few times. Time point indicated: baseline, week 1 (first vaccination visit). Treatment given: pre-vaccination baseline after standard-of-care therapy. The study enrolled donors with new WHO grade 3 or 4 IDH1-mutant, ATRX-lost astrocytomas. Only in-frame clones appear in the TCRdb table, and some are missing; sequencing was by immunoSEQ multiplex PCR. The data contain approximately 52,000 clones, 65% to 80% of them seen just once; the ten biggest clones take up 1.8%.

V gene TRBV7-9 combines with J gene TRBJ1-1, with D unresolved. The material was PBMCs, obtained from a glioma patient treated with radiotherapy, temozolomide or both. The source is a middle-aged woman with glioma. DNA of the CDR3: TGTGCCAGCAGCTTAAGGGAGGCGAACACTGAAGCTTTCTTT. It is translated as CASSLREANTEAFF.